Shown below are 18 T cell receptor beta chains from a single sample sequenced in a study of T cell repertoires in cytomegalovirus infection. Each CDR3 protein is one row after TCRdb ran MiXCR on the reads. The table includes just under 300,000 distinct CDR3 sequences, roughly a tenth detected once. Sequenced input: PBMCs. The receptors shown here come from a human donor in good health (CMV status not recorded). Some clones in this sample may be carry-over from other donors' samples.

This clonotype was seen repeatedly, ten times or more. The V call is TRBV20-1, the J call TRBJ1-5, with 10 nucleotides matching TRBD1. The ends lost 4 bases at V and 0 bases at J; junction bases unmatched: 9. Germline CDR1 and CDR2: DFQATT and SNEGSKA (reference sequence). The CDR3 runs 17 residues. The CDR3 spells CSAIDRGLKYSNQPQHF. CDR3 bases: TGCAGTGCTATCGACAGGGGGCTGAAGTATAGCAATCAGCCCCAGCATTTT.

The chain employs TRBV12-3 or TRBV12-4 and TRBJ1-6; D ambiguous. V was shortened by 7 bases and J by 11 bases, with 15 bases between the two germline ends. The CDR3 runs 13 residues. CDR3 region: CASTIRTGTPLHF. The CDR3 DNA follows: TGTGCCAGCACCATCCGGACGGGTACACCCCTCCACTTT.

In DNA, the CDR3 is TGTGCCAGCAGGCCCAGGACCTTCGATGGCTACACCTTC. This sequence encodes CASRPRTFDGYTF. V usage is TRBV6-5 and J usage is TRBJ1-2, with D uncertain. V was cut by 6 bases and J by 6 bases, with 14 bases left in between. The CDR3 length is 13 residues. Germline V CDR1 and CDR2: MNHEY, SVGAGI.

This clonotype was counted at least ten times. The chain has TRBV4-3 and TRBJ2-3; TRBD2 is a possible D gene (6 bases). The CDR3 extends over 20 amino acids. The V and J ends lost 0 bases and 1 base respectively, with 23 bases between them. The germline V gene has CDR1 LGHNA and CDR2 YSLEER. For the CDR3, the DNA is TGCGCCAGCAGCCAAGAGATCGCACGTCGACGGGGGATAGGCACAGATACGCAGTATTTT. Encoded protein: CASSQEIARRRGIGTDTQYF.

This clonotype showed up many times. This chain links TRBV29-1 with TRBJ2-5; 10 nucleotides agree with TRBD2. The V gene end was trimmed by 1 base and the J gene end by 3 bases; junction bases not matched to a gene: 5. CDR1 SQVTM and CDR2 ANQGSEA come from the germline V gene. The CDR3 is 15 amino acids. CDR3 amino acids: CSVEASGGVEETQYF. The CDR3, as DNA: TGCAGCGTTGAAGCTAGCGGGGGTGTCGAAGAGACCCAGTACTTC.

This clonotype was found a few times. The chain has TRBV3-1 and TRBJ2-1, with TRBD2 identical over 10 bases. Per the germline V gene, CDR1 is LGHDT and CDR2 is YNNKEL (reference sequence). The CDR3 extends over 17 amino acids. V lost 0 bases, J lost 7 bases, and 9 bases stayed unmatched. CDR3 nucleotide sequence: TGTGCCAGCAGCCAAGATAGCACTAGCGGGGCCGTGAATGAGCAGTTCTTC. Its protein product is CASSQDSTSGAVNEQFF.

The V call is TRBV23-1, the J call TRBJ2-7; D tentatively reads TRBD1 or TRBD2 (5 bases each). TRBV23-1 is known as an ORF, though its function is uncertain. V lost 1 base and J 2 bases, leaving 15 bases between the germline ends. This CDR3 region has 16 residues. As DNA, the CDR3 is TGCGCCAGCAGTCAATTGGCGAGGGGCTTCACCTACGAGCAGTACTTC. Amino acid sequence: CASSQLARGFTYEQYF.

This clonotype was observed many times. This chain uses TRBV7-2 with TRBJ2-5, with D hard to call. Deletions cut 1 base from V and 7 bases from J, with 4 bases between. The CDR3 loop spans 11 amino acids. Germline assignment: CDR1 SGHTA and CDR2 FQGNSA. The CDR3 loop reads CASSLVPTQYF. For the CDR3, the DNA is TGTGCCAGCAGCTTAGTCCCGACCCAGTACTTC.

A few counts support this clonotype. The chain has TRBV20-1 and TRBJ2-5, with 10 positions matching TRBD2. The CDR3 covers 18 residues. Germline CDR1 and CDR2: DFQATT and SNEGSKA (reference sequence). V shed 0 bases, J shed 4 bases, and the junction held 14 bases outside the gene matches. The CDR3 region is CSARDYSGGVEGRETQYF. The CDR3 nucleotides are TGCAGTGCTAGAGATTACAGCGGGGGGGTCGAGGGACGAGAGACCCAGTACTTC.

At least ten counts were recorded for this clonotype. The CDR3 nucleotides read TGTGCCAGCAGTGAACCCGAGAACACTGAAGCTTTCTTT. Its translation is CASSEPENTEAFF. V usage is TRBV6-1 and J usage is TRBJ1-1; D call uncertain. CDR1 and CDR2 from the germline V gene are MNHNS and SASEGT. The V and J ends lost 2 bases and 1 base respectively, with 5 bases between them. This CDR3 has 13 residues.

There are a few counts of this clonotype. This sequence joins TRBV7-9 and TRBJ1-3; D ambiguous. CDR1 and CDR2 (germline): SEHNR, FQNEAQ (reference sequence). Deletions cut 4 bases from V and 0 bases from J, with 7 bases between. The CDR3 is 14 amino acids. CDR3 loop: CASSSGGSGNTIYF. The CDR3 DNA is TGTGCCAGCAGCTCCGGAGGCTCTGGAAACACCATATATTTT.

The chain couples TRBV2 to TRBJ2-3; weak D call: TRBD1 (6 bases). V was pared by 7 bases and J by 11 bases, with 22 bases between. There are 14 residues in the CDR3. Germline CDR1 reads SNHLY; CDR2 reads FYNNEI. In DNA form, the CDR3 reads TGTGCCAGCACCAGAAGTGGAACAGGGAACTGGCAGTATTTT. This sequence encodes CASTRSGTGNWQYF.

This clonotype occurred many times. This chain joins TRBV20-1 and TRBJ2-5; no reliable D call. This CDR3 is built from 13 residues. The V and J ends lost 5 bases and 0 bases respectively, with 10 bases between them. Germline CDR1 reads DFQATT; CDR2 reads SNEGSKA (reference sequence). CDR3 DNA sequence: TGCAGTGCTCTGGACCCTAACCAAGAGACCCAGTACTTC. Translation gives CSALDPNQETQYF.

This clonotype was observed a few times. The rearrangement links TRBV29-1 to TRBJ2-1; 7 bases map to TRBD1. Germline V gene data show CDR1 as SQVTM and CDR2 as ANQGSEA. J was trimmed by 0 bases and V by 7 bases; bases with no gene match: 6. This CDR3 is 14 amino acids long. CDR3 region: CSARDRSSYNEQFF. The CDR3 DNA follows: TGCAGCGCCAGGGACAGAAGCTCCTACAATGAGCAGTTCTTC.

V usage is TRBV9 and J usage is TRBJ2-2, with D tentatively TRBD2 (6 bases). V was trimmed by 10 bases and J by 1 base, leaving 17 bases between them. The germline V gene encodes CDR1 SGDLS and CDR2 YYNGEE. This CDR3 comprises 15 residues. CDR3 region: CASSPAGQNTGELFF. The CDR3 DNA reads TGTGCCTCCAGCCCGGCGGGGCAGAACACCGGGGAGCTGTTTTTT.

This clonotype was observed at least ten times. V gene TRBV7-2 combines with J gene TRBJ2-1; 16 bases align to TRBD2. CDR1 SGHTA and CDR2 FQGNSA come from the germline V gene. The CDR3 has 19 amino acids. Trimming took 2 bases from V and 9 from J; bases not matched to a gene: 13. Written as DNA, the CDR3 is TGTGCCAGCAGCTTATTTCCGGGACTAGCGGGGGGGCCTGTTTTTGAGCAGTTCTTC. This translates into CASSLFPGLAGGPVFEQFF.

Only a few counts were recorded for this clonotype. The genes are TRBV9 and TRBJ1-2, with D maybe TRBD1 (6 bases). Between the trimmed V and J ends, which lost 3 bases and 8 bases, there was a span of 20 bases. The CDR3 covers 15 residues. CDR1 and CDR2 (germline): SGDLS, YYNGEE. The chain's CDR3 is CASSAGTPDSGGYTF. The CDR3 coding sequence is TGTGCCAGCAGCGCCGGGACACCCGATAGTGGGGGCTACACCTTC. The whole variable domain, filled in from reference TRBV9 and TRBJ1-2, reads DSGVTQTPKHLITATGQRVTLRCSPRSGDLSVYWYQQSLDQGLQFLIQYYNGEERAKGNILERFSAQQFPDLHSELNLSSLELGDSALYFCASSAGTPDSGGYTFGSGTRLTVV.

In its sample, this clonotype was seen many times. The chain carries TRBV19 and TRBJ2-3; 10 bases are a match to TRBD2. CDR1 is LNHDA, CDR2 SQIVND, per germline (reference sequence). The CDR3 covers 15 residues. V shed 2 bases and J 2 bases; nucleotides not matched to a gene: 1. The CDR3 sequence: CASSITSGATDTQYF. In DNA form, the CDR3 reads TGTGCCAGTAGTATAACTAGCGGGGCCACAGATACGCAGTATTTT.